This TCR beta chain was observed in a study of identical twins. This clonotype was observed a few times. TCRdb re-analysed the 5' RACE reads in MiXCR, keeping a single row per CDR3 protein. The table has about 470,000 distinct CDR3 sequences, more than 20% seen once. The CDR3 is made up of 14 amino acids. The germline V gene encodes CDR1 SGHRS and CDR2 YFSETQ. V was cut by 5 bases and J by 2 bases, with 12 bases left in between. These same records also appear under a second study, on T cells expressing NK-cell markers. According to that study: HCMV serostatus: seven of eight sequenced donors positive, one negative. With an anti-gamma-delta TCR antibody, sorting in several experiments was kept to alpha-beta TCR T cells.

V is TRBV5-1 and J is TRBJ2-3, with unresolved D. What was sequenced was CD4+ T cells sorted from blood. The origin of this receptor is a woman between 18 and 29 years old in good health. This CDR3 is CASRETTLTDTQYF. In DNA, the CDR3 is TGCGCCAGCAGGGAGACAACCCTCACAGATACGCAGTATTTT.